This TCR beta chain was profiled in a study of neoadjuvant anti-PD-1 for oral cavity cancer. Overall study context: Nivolumab at 3 mg/kg was mostly given biweekly, three to four doses, pre-surgery.

The CDR3 has 14 residues. Per germline, CDR1 MNHNS and CDR2 SASEGT. The V end was cut by 4 bases, the J end by 1 base, with 10 bases between. Time point meaning: after neoadjuvant nivolumab, at surgical resection. The method was immunoSEQ multiplex PCR; TCRdb's version includes in-frame clones alone and lacks a portion of them. The table has tens of thousands of clones, around 83% seen once. V and J are TRBV6-1 and TRBJ1-1; D remains unclear. Sequencing was performed on PBMCs, taken after nivolumab (anti-PD-1) treatment. This clonotype originated in a person aged 40-85 years with oral cavity squamous cell carcinoma. For the CDR3, the DNA is TGTGCCAGCAGTGTTCCGGGCGGGAACACTGAAGCTTTCTTT. Protein: CASSVPGGNTEAFF.